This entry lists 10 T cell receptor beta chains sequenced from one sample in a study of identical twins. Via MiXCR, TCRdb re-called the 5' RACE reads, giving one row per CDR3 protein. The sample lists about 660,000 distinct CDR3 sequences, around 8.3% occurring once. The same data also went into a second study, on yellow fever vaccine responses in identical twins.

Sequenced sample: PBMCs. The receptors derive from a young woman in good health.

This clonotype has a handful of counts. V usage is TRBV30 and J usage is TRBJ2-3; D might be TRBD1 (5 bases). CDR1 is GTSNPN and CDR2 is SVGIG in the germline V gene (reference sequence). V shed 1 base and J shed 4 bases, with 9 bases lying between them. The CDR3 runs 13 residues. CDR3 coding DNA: TGTGCCTGGAGTGGGACACCCTCAGATACGCAGTATTTT. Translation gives CAWSGTPSDTQYF.

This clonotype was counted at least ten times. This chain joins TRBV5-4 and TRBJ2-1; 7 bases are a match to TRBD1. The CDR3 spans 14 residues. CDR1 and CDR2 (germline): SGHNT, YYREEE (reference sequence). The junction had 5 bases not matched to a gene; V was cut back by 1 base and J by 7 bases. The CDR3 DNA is TGTGCCAGCAGCTTGAGGCAGGGGGTGAATGAGCAGTTCTTC. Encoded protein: CASSLRQGVNEQFF.

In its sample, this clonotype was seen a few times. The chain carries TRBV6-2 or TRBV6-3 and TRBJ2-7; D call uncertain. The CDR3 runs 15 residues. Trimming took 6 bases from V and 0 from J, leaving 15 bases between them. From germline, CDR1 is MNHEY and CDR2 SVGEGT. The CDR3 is CASSGAAISSYEQYF. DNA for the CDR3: TGTGCCAGCAGCGGAGCCGCGATTAGCTCCTACGAGCAGTACTTC.

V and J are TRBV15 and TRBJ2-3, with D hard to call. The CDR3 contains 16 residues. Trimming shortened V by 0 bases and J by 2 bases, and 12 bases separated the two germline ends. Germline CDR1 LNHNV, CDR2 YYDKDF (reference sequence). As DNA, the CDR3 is TGTGCCACCAGCAGAGATGAATGGACGGTCACAGATACGCAGTATTTT. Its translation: CATSRDEWTVTDTQYF.

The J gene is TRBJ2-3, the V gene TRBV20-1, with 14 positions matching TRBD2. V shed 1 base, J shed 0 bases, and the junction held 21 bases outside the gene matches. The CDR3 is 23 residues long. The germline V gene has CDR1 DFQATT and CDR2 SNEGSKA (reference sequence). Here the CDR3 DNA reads TGCAGTGCTAGAGTCCGGACAGGGGGCTCCGGGACTAGCGGGAGCAGTAGCACAGATACGCAGTATTTT. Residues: CSARVRTGGSGTSGSSSTDTQYF.

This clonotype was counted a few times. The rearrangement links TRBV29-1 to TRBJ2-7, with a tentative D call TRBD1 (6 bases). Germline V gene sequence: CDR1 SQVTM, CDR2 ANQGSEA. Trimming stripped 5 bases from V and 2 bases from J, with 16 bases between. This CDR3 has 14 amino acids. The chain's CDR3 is CSVRSTGFAYEQYF. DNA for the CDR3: TGCAGCGTTCGGTCTACAGGGTTTGCCTACGAGCAGTACTTC.

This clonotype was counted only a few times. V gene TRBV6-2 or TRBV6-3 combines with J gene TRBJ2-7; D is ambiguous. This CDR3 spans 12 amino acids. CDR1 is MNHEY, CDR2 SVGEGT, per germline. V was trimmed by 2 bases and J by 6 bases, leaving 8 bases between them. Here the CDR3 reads CASSYRELEQYF. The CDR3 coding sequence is TGTGCCAGCAGTTACAGGGAACTCGAGCAGTACTTC.

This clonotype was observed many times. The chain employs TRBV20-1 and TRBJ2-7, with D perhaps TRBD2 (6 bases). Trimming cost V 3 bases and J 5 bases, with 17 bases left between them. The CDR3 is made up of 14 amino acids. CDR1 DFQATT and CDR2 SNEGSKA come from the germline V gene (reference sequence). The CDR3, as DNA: TGCAGTGCTAGTAATCGGCGGGGTGGGAACGAGCAGTACTTC. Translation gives CSASNRRGGNEQYF.

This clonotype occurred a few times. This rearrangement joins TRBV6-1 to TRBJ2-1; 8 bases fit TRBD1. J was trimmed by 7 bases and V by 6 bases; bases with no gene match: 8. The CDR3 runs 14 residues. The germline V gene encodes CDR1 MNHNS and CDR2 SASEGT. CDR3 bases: TGTGCCAGCAGCCGCCAGACAGGGGTAAATGAGCAGTTCTTC. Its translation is CASSRQTGVNEQFF.

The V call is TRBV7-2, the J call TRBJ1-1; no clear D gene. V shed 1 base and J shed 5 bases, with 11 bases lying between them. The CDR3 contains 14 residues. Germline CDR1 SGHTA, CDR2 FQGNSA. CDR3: CASSLEGLGTEAFF. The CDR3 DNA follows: TGTGCCAGCAGCTTAGAGGGTTTGGGGACTGAAGCTTTCTTT.